The rows below give T cell receptor beta chains drawn from one sample of a study of blood T cell repertoires in COVID-19. Libraries were prepared by immunoSEQ multiplex PCR; TCRdb keeps only in-frame clonotypes and omits some of them. The sample has around 700,000 clones, about 90% seen once. Sequenced input: peripheral blood. These receptors were obtained from a young woman with acute or convalescent COVID-19. Both conserved end residues are part of each CDR3. D genes are given only for firm matches. Only part of the rows carry a size: once, few, many, or a class if the clone is expanded.

J gene: TRBJ2-7
V gene: TRBV30
clone size: .
D gene: TRBD1
CDR3 DNA: TGTGCCCAGGATACAGGGGGTGGGCAGTACTTC
CDR3 protein: CAQDTGGGQYF

J gene: TRBJ2-3
V gene: TRBV6-5
clone size: .
D gene: .
CDR3 DNA: TGTGCCAGCAGTTCCCAACATGGAGATACGCAGTATTTT
CDR3 protein: CASSSQHGDTQYF

J gene: TRBJ2-7
V gene: TRBV5-1
clone size: .
D gene: .
CDR3 DNA: TGCGCCAGCAGCTTGCCCTTCGGTAGCTCCTACGAGCAGTACTTC
CDR3 protein: CASSLPFGSSYEQYF

J gene: TRBJ1-2
V gene: TRBV5-1
clone size: .
D gene: .
CDR3 DNA: TGCGCCAGCAGCTTGGATAACAGCTTGTATGGCTACACCTTC
CDR3 protein: CASSLDNSLYGYTF

J gene: TRBJ1-2
V gene: TRBV5-5
clone size: .
D gene: .
CDR3 DNA: TGTGCCAGCACCCCGGGGGTCCAAGCTAACTATGGCTACACCTTC
CDR3 protein: CASTPGVQANYGYTF

J gene: TRBJ1-6
V gene: TRBV5-1
clone size: .
D gene: TRBD1
CDR3 DNA: TGCGCCAGCAGCTTGGGACAGGGGCCCACCTATAATTCACCCCTCCACTTT
CDR3 protein: CASSLGQGPTYNSPLHF

J gene: TRBJ2-3
V gene: TRBV3-1/TRBV3-2
clone size: .
D gene: .
CDR3 DNA: TGTGCCAGCAGCCAAGGGGACTTACGGGATACGCAGTATTTT
CDR3 protein: CASSQGDLRDTQYF

J gene: TRBJ1-1
V gene: TRBV4-3
clone size: .
D gene: TRBD1
CDR3 DNA: TGCGCCAGCAGCCAAGCGTCAGGGGGAGAAGCTTTCTTT
CDR3 protein: CASSQASGGEAFF

J gene: TRBJ1-2
V gene: TRBV4-1
clone size: .
D gene: .
CDR3 DNA: TGCGCCAGCAGCCAAGAAAACACGAAGGGCTACACCTTC
CDR3 protein: CASSQENTKGYTF

J gene: TRBJ1-1
V gene: TRBV6-5
clone size: .
D gene: .
CDR3 DNA: TGTGCCAGCAGTCAGAGGAACACCGCGAACACTGAAGCTTTCTTT
CDR3 protein: CASSQRNTANTEAFF

J gene: TRBJ2-2
V gene: TRBV6-5
clone size: .
D gene: TRBD1
CDR3 DNA: TGTGCCAGCACCGCGACAGGGGCCCCCCAGAGGGAGCTGTTTTTT
CDR3 protein: CASTATGAPQRELFF

J gene: TRBJ2-1
V gene: TRBV5-4
clone size: .
D gene: TRBD2
CDR3 DNA: TGTGCCAGCAGCTTGCCAACGGGGGGACTTGAGAATGAGCAGTTCTTC
CDR3 protein: CASSLPTGGLENEQFF

J gene: TRBJ1-2
V gene: TRBV13
clone size: .
D gene: .
CDR3 DNA: TGTGCCAGCAGCTTAGGCCGCGGGGGCGATGGTGGCTACACCTTC
CDR3 protein: CASSLGRGGDGGYTF

J gene: TRBJ1-2
V gene: TRBV4-1
clone size: .
D gene: TRBD1
CDR3 DNA: TGCGCCAGCAGCCATCTCGTAACTGGACAGGCCGCGGTCTATGGCTACACCTTC
CDR3 protein: CASSHLVTGQAAVYGYTF

J gene: TRBJ2-6
V gene: TRBV6-6
clone size: .
D gene: .
CDR3 DNA: TGTGCCAGCAGTCGGAAGCAGGGAGGTCCCATCTCTGGGGCCAACGTCCTGACTTTC
CDR3 protein: CASSRKQGGPISGANVLTF

J gene: TRBJ1-3
V gene: TRBV6-1
clone size: .
D gene: TRBD1
CDR3 DNA: TGTGCCAGCAGTGTCCGGGCCCTCCCGGGACAGGGCTCTGGAAACACCATATATTTT
CDR3 protein: CASSVRALPGQGSGNTIYF

J gene: TRBJ1-5
V gene: TRBV19
clone size: .
D gene: TRBD1
CDR3 DNA: TGTGCCAGTAGTAGGGACAGTAGATATCAGCCCCAGCATTTT
CDR3 protein: CASSRDSRYQPQHF

J gene: TRBJ1-2
V gene: TRBV9
clone size: .
D gene: TRBD1
CDR3 DNA: TGTGCCAGCAGCGGCCTTGGTAAGGGGGCACGTGGCAATGGCTACACCTTC
CDR3 protein: CASSGLGKGARGNGYTF

J gene: TRBJ2-3
V gene: TRBV9
clone size: .
D gene: TRBD2
CDR3 DNA: TGTGCCAGCAGCGTAGGCCTTAGCGGGGGGACCACAGATACGCAGTATTTT
CDR3 protein: CASSVGLSGGTTDTQYF

J gene: TRBJ2-7
V gene: TRBV3-1/TRBV3-2
clone size: .
D gene: .
CDR3 DNA: TGTGCCAGCAGCCACACCCGGGTAGTTCAGTACTTC
CDR3 protein: CASSHTRVVQYF

J gene: TRBJ1-5
V gene: TRBV7-8
clone size: once
D gene: .
CDR3 DNA: TGTGCCAGCAGCTTAGGGGACATATCGAGACAGCCCCAGCATTTT
CDR3 protein: CASSLGDISRQPQHF

J gene: TRBJ2-3
V gene: TRBV5-1
clone size: .
D gene: .
CDR3 DNA: TGCGCCAGCAGCTTGGAGGCAGGGGAGGGAGATACGCAGTATTTT
CDR3 protein: CASSLEAGEGDTQYF

J gene: TRBJ2-7
V gene: TRBV3-1/TRBV3-2
clone size: .
D gene: TRBD1
CDR3 DNA: TGTGCCAGCAGCCAAGATTGGGGGACAGTGTTCTACGAGCAGTACTTC
CDR3 protein: CASSQDWGTVFYEQYF

J gene: TRBJ1-2
V gene: TRBV19
clone size: .
D gene: .
CDR3 DNA: TGTGCCAGTAGTATAACTCGAGACTATGGCTACACCTTC
CDR3 protein: CASSITRDYGYTF

J gene: TRBJ1-1
V gene: TRBV5-5
clone size: .
D gene: .
CDR3 DNA: TGTGCCAGCAGCACAGGGAGCACTGAAGCTTTCTTT
CDR3 protein: CASSTGSTEAFF

J gene: TRBJ1-2
V gene: TRBV4-1
clone size: .
D gene: TRBD1
CDR3 DNA: TGCGCCAGCAGCCCACCGGACAGGGCGTACTATGGCTACACCTTC
CDR3 protein: CASSPPDRAYYGYTF

J gene: TRBJ1-2
V gene: TRBV6-4
clone size: .
D gene: .
CDR3 DNA: TGTGCCAGCAGTGACTCACCGGGGGATTTCTATGGCTACACCTTC
CDR3 protein: CASSDSPGDFYGYTF

J gene: TRBJ1-2
V gene: TRBV12-3/TRBV12-4
clone size: .
D gene: .
CDR3 DNA: TGTGCCAGCACTGTTAGGGAGAGCTATGGCTACACCTTC
CDR3 protein: CASTVRESYGYTF

J gene: TRBJ1-1
V gene: TRBV6-1
clone size: .
D gene: TRBD1
CDR3 DNA: TGTGCCAGCAGTGAGAAGGACAGGCTGCCTCTTGAAGCTTTCTTT
CDR3 protein: CASSEKDRLPLEAFF

J gene: TRBJ2-7
V gene: TRBV5-1
clone size: .
D gene: TRBD2
CDR3 DNA: TGCGCCAGCAGCTTGACTAGCGGGGGCGCCGAGCAGTACTTC
CDR3 protein: CASSLTSGGAEQYF

J gene: TRBJ2-2
V gene: TRBV9
clone size: once
D gene: TRBD2
CDR3 DNA: TGTGCCAGCAGCTTCACCCCCGGGACTAGCGGGGGGCCAGGAACCGGGGAGCTGTTTTTT
CDR3 protein: CASSFTPGTSGGPGTGELFF

J gene: TRBJ2-7
V gene: TRBV19
clone size: once
D gene: TRBD2
CDR3 DNA: TGTGCCAGTAGTATAGCCCTAGCGGGGACCTACGAGCAGTACTTC
CDR3 protein: CASSIALAGTYEQYF